This paragraph reports one TCR beta chain. The antigen is not known. V lost 1 base and J lost 3; bases outside the gene matches: 15. The CDR3 is 18 amino acids. Germline CDR1 SGHRS, CDR2 YFSETQ. This record belongs to a study of identical twins. Unique molecular identifiers were present on cDNA, and template switching added a universal primer site. A single record per CDR3 protein comes from TCRdb applying MiXCR to the 5' RACE reads. The sample lists 500,000 to 600,000 distinct CDR3 sequences, less than 25% occurring once. Study conclusions and caveats: Out-of-frame alpha sequences that twins shared showed excess low generation probability. Cord blood beta clonotypes present at high abundance carried fewer insertions; no such pattern appeared in memory repertoires.

These sequences were also reported in another study, on T cells expressing NK-cell markers.

The sample taken for sequencing was CD4+ T cells sorted from blood. The chain joins TRBV5-1 to TRBJ1-2, with 7 bases lining up with TRBD1. This TCR was recovered from a woman in her late teens or twenties in good health. The DNA for the CDR3 is TGCGCCAGCAGCTTGACCGCAACCCCCAGGGGGGGAGACTATGGCTACACCTTC. It encodes CASSLTATPRGGDYGYTF.